The clone carrying this T cell receptor beta chain was found once. This record comes from a study of blood T cell repertoires in COVID-19. Background on the study: PBMCs, B-cell-depleted T cells, or T cells provided the cDNA or gDNA that made up the material.

Produced via immunoSEQ multiplex PCR; TCRdb's table is partial and in-frame only. The profile shows approximately 220,000 clones, approximately 81% of them singletons. Trimming stripped 7 bases from V and 5 bases from J, with 14 bases between. The CDR3 covers 13 residues. The sequenced sample consisted of peripheral blood. The J gene is TRBJ1-2, the V gene TRBV12-3 or TRBV12-4; D gene ambiguous. The TCR originated in a woman aged 55-70 years who had recovered from COVID-19. CDR3 coding DNA: TGTGCCAGCACTTCGATGACTCTGTATGGCTACACCTTC. It specifies CASTSMTLYGYTF.